Shown below are 9 T cell receptor beta chains from a single sample sequenced in a study of blood T cell repertoires in COVID-19. Profiling relied on immunoSEQ multiplex PCR, and the TCRdb table lists in-frame clones only, not all of them. The sample has some 240,000 clones; about 91% are singletons. The sample taken for sequencing was peripheral blood. The receptors here all came from a woman between 35 and 50 years old who had recovered from COVID-19.

The chain combines TRBV2 with TRBJ2-3, with 7 bases identical to TRBD2. Germline CDR1 is SNHLY and CDR2 is FYNNEI. The V and J ends lost 3 bases and 6 bases, in that order; junction bases with no gene match: 9. The CDR3 is 15 amino acids. The CDR3 DNA sequence: TGTGCCAGCAGTGACACCGGGAGGACATATGATACGCAGTATTTT. Protein: CASSDTGRTYDTQYF.

The sample holds a few counts of this clone. The chain couples TRBV6-1 to TRBJ1-2, with D hard to call. V was cut by 1 base and J by 7 bases, with 10 bases left in between. CDR1 MNHNS and CDR2 SASEGT come from the germline V gene. This CDR3 spans 13 amino acids. CDR3 sequence (DNA): TGTGCCAGCAGTGAAGGGGAGACGGCTGGCTACACCTTC. As protein: CASSEGETAGYTF.

This clone appeared once. In DNA form, the CDR3 reads TGTGCCAGCAGCCTGGGACAGGACGGGGACAACTATGGCTACACCTTC. Translated: CASSLGQDGDNYGYTF. The V call is TRBV7-9, the J call TRBJ1-2; 8 nucleotides agree with TRBD1. The V segment lost 5 bases and the J segment 2 bases; nucleotides outside the gene matches: 10. The CDR3 is 16 residues long. Germline assignment: CDR1 SEHNR and CDR2 FQNEAQ (reference sequence).

The chain joins TRBV2 to TRBJ2-1; 7 bases are shared with TRBD2. V dropped 2 bases and J dropped 6; count of bases not matched to a gene: 7. In germline, CDR1 is SNHLY, CDR2 FYNNEI. The CDR3 sequence is 15 residues long. The CDR3 protein is CASSEWGGVGNEQFF. In nucleotides, the CDR3 is TGTGCCAGCAGTGAATGGGGGGGAGTGGGCAATGAGCAGTTCTTC. The whole variable domain, remainder taken from reference TRBV2 and TRBJ2-1, is EPEVTQTPSHQVTQMGQEVILRCVPISNHLYFYWYRQILGQKVEFLVSFYNNEISEKSEIFDDQFSVERPDGSNFTLKIRSTKLEDSAMYFCASSEWGGVGNEQFFGPGTRLTVL.

The chain employs TRBV18 and TRBJ2-7; 9 bases align to TRBD1. CDR1 is KGHSH, CDR2 LQKENI, per germline. Unmatched junction bases numbered 8, after V lost 6 bases and J lost 5 bases. The CDR3 contains 14 residues. The CDR3 loop is CASSDRDRADEQYF. CDR3 in DNA: TGTGCCAGCTCTGACCGGGACAGGGCCGACGAGCAGTACTTC.

The chain joins TRBV9 to TRBJ1-4; 7 bases map to TRBD1. Germline CDR1 SGDLS, CDR2 YYNGEE. The CDR3 runs to 15 residues. J was trimmed by 8 bases and V by 3 bases; bases with no gene match: 10. CDR3 amino acids: CASSAAGTVREKLFF. CDR3 DNA: TGTGCCAGCAGCGCCGCGGGGACAGTGCGAGAAAAACTGTTTTTT.

This clone was seen just once. The chain couples TRBV30 to TRBJ1-1; weak D call: TRBD1 (5 bases). The CDR3 contains 12 residues. CDR1 and CDR2 from the germline V gene are GTSNPN and SVGIG (reference sequence). V was cut by 3 bases and J by 3 bases, with 8 bases left in between. The CDR3 DNA follows: TGTGCCTGGAGCGACAGCTACACTGAAGCTTTCTTT. The encoded protein is CAWSDSYTEAFF.

V and J are TRBV11-2 and TRBJ1-1, with TRBD1 matching 8 bases. Trimming cost V 5 bases and J 7 bases; bases outside gene matches: 9. CDR1 SGHAT and CDR2 FQNNGV come from the germline V gene. The CDR3 totals 14 residues. CDR3 protein: CASSGTGGRGEAFF. DNA of the CDR3: TGTGCCAGCAGCGGAACAGGGGGGCGCGGTGAAGCTTTCTTT.

Concerning this clone: Since a far larger clone is one base different, this is likely a read error. This sample also contains other DNA sequences that code for the same CDR3. The genes are TRBV27 and TRBJ1-1; D is uncertain. Trimming took off 6 bases at V and 1 base at J, with 9 bases between the two ends. This CDR3 contains 13 residues. Germline V gene lookup returns CDR1 MNHEY and CDR2 SMNVEV (reference sequence). The CDR3 region is CASSLTGNTEAFF. As DNA, the CDR3 is TGTGCCAGCAGCTTGACGGGGAACACTGAAGCTTTCTTT.